This TCR beta chain was retrieved from a study of T cells in Graves' hyperthyroidism and ophthalmopathy. Exclusion followed for patients with uncontrolled infection, other autoimmune disease, pregnancy or lactation. The junction had 7 bases not matched to a gene; V was cut back by 5 bases and J by 3 bases. Per the germline V gene, CDR1 is SEHNR and CDR2 is FQNEAQ (reference sequence). CDR3 length: 17 residues. This clonotype was picked up a small number of times. As yet, its antigen is unknown. Study observations and caveats: Ophthalmopathy was distinguished from stable hyperthyroidism by 13 V-J signatures. For ophthalmopathy, model prediction preceded onset by a median about 6 months. The blood repertoire included most of the expanded thyroid clonotypes above 0.001.

Amplified TCR beta CDR3 regions derived from RNA transcripts. The TCR CDR3 first-round RT-PCR relied on the HTBI primer set. TCRdb re-derived calls from the multiplex PCR reads in MiXCR, one entry per CDR3 protein. The data hold about 640,000 distinct CDR3 sequences, with around 21% observed a single time. The sample taken for sequencing was blood. V gene TRBV7-9 combines with J gene TRBJ2-1, with 13 bases fitting TRBD2. This TCR was recovered from a man aged 30 to 39 with Graves' ophthalmopathy. The CDR3 nucleotides are TGTGCCAGCAGCGGGCGACTAGCGGGAGGACTCTACAATGAGCAGTTCTTC. This sequence encodes CASSGRLAGGLYNEQFF. Combining the CDR3 with reference TRBV7-9 and TRBJ2-1 gives the whole variable domain DTGVSQNPRHKITKRGQNVTFRCDPISEHNRLYWYRQTLGQGPEFLTYFQNEAQLEKSRLLSDRFSAERPKGSFSTLEIQRTEQGDSAMYLCASSGRLAGGLYNEQFFGPGTRLTVL.